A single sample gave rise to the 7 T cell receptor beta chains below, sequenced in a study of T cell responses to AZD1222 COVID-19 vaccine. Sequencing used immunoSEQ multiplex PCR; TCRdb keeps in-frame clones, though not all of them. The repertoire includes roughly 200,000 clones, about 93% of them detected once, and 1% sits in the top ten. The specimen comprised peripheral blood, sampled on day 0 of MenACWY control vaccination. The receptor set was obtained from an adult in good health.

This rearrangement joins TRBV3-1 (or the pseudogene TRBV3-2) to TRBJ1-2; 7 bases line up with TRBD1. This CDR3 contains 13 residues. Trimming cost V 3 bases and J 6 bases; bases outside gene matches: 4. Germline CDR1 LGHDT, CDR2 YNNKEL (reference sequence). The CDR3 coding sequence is TGTGCCAGCAGCCAGGCAGGGGGGGATGGCTACACCTTC. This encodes CASSQAGGDGYTF.

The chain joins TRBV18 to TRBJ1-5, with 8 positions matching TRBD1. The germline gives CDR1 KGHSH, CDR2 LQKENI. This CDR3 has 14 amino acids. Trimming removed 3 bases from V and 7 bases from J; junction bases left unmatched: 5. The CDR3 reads CASSPIQGGQPQHF. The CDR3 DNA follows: TGTGCCAGCTCACCTATACAGGGGGGACAGCCCCAGCATTTT. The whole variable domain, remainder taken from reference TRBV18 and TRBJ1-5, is NAGVMQNPRHLVRRRGQEARLRCSPMKGHSHVYWYRQLPEEGLKFMVYLQKENIIDESGMPKERFSAEFPKEGPSILRIQQVVRGDSAAYFCASSPIQGGQPQHFGDGTRLSIL.

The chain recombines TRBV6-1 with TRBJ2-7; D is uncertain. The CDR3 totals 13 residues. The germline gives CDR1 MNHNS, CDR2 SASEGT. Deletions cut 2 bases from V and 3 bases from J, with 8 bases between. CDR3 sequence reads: CASSESQLYEQYF. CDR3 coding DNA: TGTGCCAGCAGTGAATCCCAGCTCTACGAGCAGTACTTC.

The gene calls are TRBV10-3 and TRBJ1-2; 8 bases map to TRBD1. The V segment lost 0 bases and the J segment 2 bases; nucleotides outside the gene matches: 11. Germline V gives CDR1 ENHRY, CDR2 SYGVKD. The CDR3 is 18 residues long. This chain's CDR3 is CAISESRGGQGLNYGYTF. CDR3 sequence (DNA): TGTGCCATCAGTGAGTCCCGAGGTGGACAGGGTCTAAACTATGGCTACACCTTC.

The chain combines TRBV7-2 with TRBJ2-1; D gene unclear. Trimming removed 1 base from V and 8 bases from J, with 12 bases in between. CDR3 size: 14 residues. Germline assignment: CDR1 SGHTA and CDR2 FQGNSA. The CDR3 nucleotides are TGTGCCAGCAGCTTAGACATAGCTGCCGATGAGCAGTTCTTC. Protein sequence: CASSLDIAADEQFF.

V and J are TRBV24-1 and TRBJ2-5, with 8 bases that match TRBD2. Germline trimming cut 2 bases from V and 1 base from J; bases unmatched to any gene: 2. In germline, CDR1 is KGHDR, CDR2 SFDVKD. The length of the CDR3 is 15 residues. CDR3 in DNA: TGTGCCACCAGTGATTCCGGGGGGGGCCAAGAGACCCAGTACTTC. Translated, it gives CATSDSGGGQETQYF.

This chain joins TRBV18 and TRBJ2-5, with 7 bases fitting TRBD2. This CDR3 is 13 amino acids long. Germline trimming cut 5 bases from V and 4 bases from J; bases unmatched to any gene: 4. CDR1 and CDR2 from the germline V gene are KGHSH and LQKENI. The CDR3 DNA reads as TGTGCCAGCTCAGGGACTAAAGCAGAGACCCAGTACTTC. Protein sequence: CASSGTKAETQYF.